This T cell receptor (beta chain) was recorded in a study of CD8 T cells in ankylosing spondylitis. TCRdb reprocessed the 5' RACE reads with MiXCR, giving one entry per CDR3 protein. The sample records 150,000 to 200,000 distinct CDR3 sequences, more than 10% being singletons. Germline CDR1 MNHEY, CDR2 SVGEGT. The CDR3 has 13 amino acids. Trimming pared 7 bases from V and 3 bases from J, leaving 12 bases between. The specimen was blood, either unsorted or a sorted T cell fraction (not recorded which). The chain couples TRBV6-2 or TRBV6-3 to TRBJ1-1; D might be TRBD1 (6 bases). The sequence was collected from a male donor with ankylosing spondylitis or in good health (not recorded which). The CDR3 nucleotides are TGTGCCAGCATCGACAGGTTTGACACTGAAGCTTTCTTT. Its translation: CASIDRFDTEAFF.